This record looks at one T cell receptor (beta chain) sequence and its context. It has no known antigen specificity. The sample holds no much larger clone one base away, and base qualities are not on file. The source of the sample is a study of blood T cell repertoires in COVID-19 (dated by TCRdb to 2019 to 2021). About the study as a whole: Samples covering the acute and convalescent phases of COVID-19 were provided by collaborators in the United States, Italy and Spain. Samples came from the ongoing ImmuneRACE study (first 160 participants) plus 1,254 subjects from 6 global collaborators. A freely available public database, intended as a resource for researchers studying the immune response to SARS-CoV-2, is where the repertoires were released. The material from the prospective study consisted of cDNA or gDNA derived from T cells, B-cell-depleted T cells, or PBMCs. Sample metadata almost always included a de-identified subject ID, COVID-19 status, age in years and sex. The dataset comprised deeply sampled blood TCRbeta repertoires from subjects exposed to, actively infected with, or recovered from COVID-19. Where available, HLA class I and class II types were obtained from metadata supplied by the sample provider rather than from assay-based typing. Overall study results and their limits: How much clinical and demographic metadata was included differed by source and by participant, and the metadata was provided uncurated.

Each collaborating institution followed its own protocols to collect whole blood in K2EDTA tubes. For TCRbeta analysis, collaborators shipped samples in one of three forms: frozen whole blood, isolated PBMCs, or DNA extracted from either of those sample types. TCRbeta CDR3 regions were amplified from genomic DNA by means of the immunoSEQ Assay, a bias-controlled multiplex PCR. In the paper's pipeline: The number of nucleated cells in each sample was estimated from the amplification of reference gene primers within the assay. To quantify the absolute abundance of each unique TCRbeta CDR3 rearrangement, sequence reads were collapsed and filtered. For each sample, productive Simpson clonality was calculated as the square root of Simpson's diversity index over productive rearrangements. Sourced from immuneACCESS, this table was stored by TCRdb with only in-frame sequences that have V and J called. A share of the clones is absent; for the studies checked, an unresolved V gene accounts for under half, and the remainder has no known explanation. V and J calls and clone size come straight from that table; D and trimming were deduced from the DNA. This sample gives some 400,000 clones in total; about 88% of them show up just once. The ten biggest clones cover around 3% of the sample.

The origin of this receptor is a human donor in a cohort sampled during active COVID-19. Sequencing was performed on peripheral blood.

The CDR3 in this case is CASSEGSGWGKTQYF. The nucleotide sequence is TGTGCCAGCAGTGAAGGTTCGGGGTGGGGAAAGACCCAGTACTTC. The chain employs TRBV2 and TRBJ2-5; TRBD2 could be the D gene, as 5 bases match. Reading the germline V gene gives CDR1 SNHLY and CDR2 FYNNEI. Reading from cysteine to phenylalanine, the CDR3 counts 15 amino acids. Solely the CDR3 DNA is kept, with 45 bases framed from the first base. V sheds 1 base and J sheds 6 bases, leaving 15 bases between their ends.